These 25 T cell receptor beta chains came from one sample sequenced in a study of response to subunit inactivated influenza vaccine (dated 2018 in TCRdb). Receptors were amplified or captured by RT-PCR. Sequencing took place on an Illumina HiSeq 2500. The public reads were reprocessed in TCRdb via fastp at Q25 and MiXCR, keeping in-frame beta chains. Every distinct CDR3 protein forms one entry, paired with its most common genes and DNA. The table for this sample lists 500,000 to 600,000 distinct CDR3 sequences; around 13% of them were counted only once. The ten largest clones represent over 8.5% of the sample. The sequencing here drew on PBMCs from blood, taken 11 to 12 days after vaccination. These receptor sequences come from a man aged 45 to 65 who received an inactivated influenza vaccine. Donor details come from another sample of the same person, matched by shared clones.

The table lists this clonotype with many counts. The chain carries TRBV20-1 and TRBJ2-1, with TRBD2 as a possible D gene (6 bases). This CDR3 region has 17 residues. The germline V gene encodes CDR1 DFQATT and CDR2 SNEGSKA (reference sequence). Trimming shortened V by 1 base and J by 0 bases, and 16 bases separated the two germline ends. The DNA for the CDR3 is TGCAGTGCTAGAGCGGGAGCGAGCTTTAGCTCCTACAATGAGCAGTTCTTC. This gives the protein CSARAGASFSSYNEQFF.

The rearrangement links TRBV2 to TRBJ1-6, with no clear D. This CDR3 is 13 amino acids long. V lost 4 bases, J lost 10 bases, and 11 bases lay in between. Germline CDR1 and CDR2: SNHLY and FYNNEI. In DNA form, the CDR3 reads TGTGCCAGCAGTGGCTGGGAGAACTCACCCCTCCACTTT. Residues: CASSGWENSPLHF. The full variable domain, with the rest looked up from reference TRBV2 and TRBJ1-6, is EPEVTQTPSHQVTQMGQEVILRCVPISNHLYFYWYRQILGQKVEFLVSFYNNEISEKSEIFDDQFSVERPDGSNFTLKIRSTKLEDSAMYFCASSGWENSPLHFGNGTRLTVT.

This clonotype has more than one count but fewer than ten. The V and J genes are TRBV27 and TRBJ2-1; TRBD2 might be the D (6 bases). With 7 bases removed from V and 10 bases from J, the gap between germline ends came to 17 bases. Germline loops: CDR1 MNHEY, CDR2 SMNVEV (reference sequence). The CDR3 consists of 13 residues. The DNA of the CDR3 is TGTGCCAGCACTGAAAGGAGGGGTGCCGAGCAGTTCTTC. This translates into CASTERRGAEQFF.

The CDR3 reads CASSQGGGQTDTEAFF. CDR3 in DNA: TGTGCCAGCAGCCAAGGAGGAGGACAGACGGACACTGAAGCTTTCTTT. This chain uses TRBV4-2 with TRBJ1-1; a possible D gene is TRBD1 (6 bases). The germline gives CDR1 LGHNA, CDR2 YNFKEQ. This CDR3 contains 16 residues. The V and J ends lost 1 base and 3 bases respectively, with 15 bases between them.

The chain carries TRBV11-3 and TRBJ2-1; 7 nucleotides align to TRBD2. CDR3 length: 13 amino acids. Germline CDR1 reads SGHNT; CDR2 reads YENEEA. V shed 5 bases, J shed 7 bases, and the junction held 5 bases outside the gene matches. Here the CDR3 reads CASSPMGGNEQFF. The CDR3 nucleotides read TGTGCCAGCAGCCCCATGGGGGGGAATGAGCAGTTCTTC.

This clonotype was detected a few times. DNA for the CDR3: TGTGCCAGCAGTTCGCTCGGGGGTTCTTTATTATCAGATACGCAGTATTTT. This sequence encodes CASSSLGGSLLSDTQYF. The chain employs TRBV27 and TRBJ2-3; tentatively, D is TRBD2 (6 bases). Germline V gene lookup returns CDR1 MNHEY and CDR2 SMNVEV (reference sequence). This CDR3 region has 17 residues. Trimming left V 4 bases short and J 4 bases short, with 21 bases between.

The chain recombines TRBV12-3 or TRBV12-4 with TRBJ2-1; D is ambiguous. Trimming left V 2 bases short and J 4 bases short, with 12 bases between. CDR3 length: 15 amino acids. CDR3: CASSLLLADYNEQFF. The CDR3 DNA reads TGTGCCAGCAGTTTATTACTGGCGGATTACAATGAGCAGTTCTTC.

This clonotype was observed a few times. V is TRBV20-1 and J is TRBJ2-7, with D possibly being TRBD1 (6 bases). CDR1 DFQATT and CDR2 SNEGSKA come from the germline V gene (reference sequence). The CDR3 sequence is 14 residues long. Trimming took off 6 bases at V and 4 bases at J, with 19 bases between the two ends. For the CDR3, the DNA is TGCAGTGCGCCGGCGCAGGGGTCCAAGTACGAGCAGTACTTC. It specifies CSAPAQGSKYEQYF.

This clonotype was recorded many times. The chain has TRBV20-1 and TRBJ2-5; weak D call: TRBD2 (6 bases). Germline V gene data show CDR1 as DFQATT and CDR2 as SNEGSKA (reference sequence). The CDR3 loop spans 15 amino acids. The germline V and J ends were trimmed by 3 bases and 7 bases, with 21 bases remaining between them. CDR3 sequence reads: CSASGGSGLRGTQYF. As DNA, the CDR3 is TGCAGTGCTAGTGGTGGTAGCGGCCTCCGGGGGACCCAGTACTTC.

This clonotype was detected a few times. CDR3 bases: TGTGCCAGCAGCCCCGACAGTGCTGGCTATGGCTACACCTTC. This codes for CASSPDSAGYGYTF. This rearrangement joins TRBV7-9 to TRBJ1-2, with D perhaps matching TRBD1 (5 bases). Trimming cost V 5 bases and J 4 bases, with 14 bases left between them. Germline values: CDR1 SEHNR, CDR2 FQNEAQ (reference sequence). The CDR3 spans 14 residues. The whole variable domain, remainder taken from reference TRBV7-9 and TRBJ1-2, is DTGVSQNPRHKITKRGQNVTFRCDPISEHNRLYWYRQTLGQGPEFLTYFQNEAQLEKSRLLSDRFSAERPKGSFSTLEIQRTEQGDSAMYLCASSPDSAGYGYTFGSGTRLTVV.

There are many counts of this clonotype. The chain links TRBV12-3 or TRBV12-4 to TRBJ2-1; D is perhaps TRBD2 (5 bases). The germline V and J ends were trimmed by 6 bases and 8 bases, with 23 bases remaining between them. This CDR3 is 16 amino acids long. The CDR3 is CASSRRTLMIGDEQFF. The CDR3 bases are TGTGCCAGCAGCCGCCGGACCCTGATGATCGGGGATGAGCAGTTCTTC.

The chain recombines TRBV7-2 with TRBJ2-1; perhaps TRBD2 as D (5 bases). Per germline, CDR1 SGHTA and CDR2 FQGNSA. Trimming cost V 5 bases and J 6 bases, with 14 bases left between them. The CDR3 length is 14 residues. The DNA of the CDR3 is TGTGCCAGCAGCCCTCAGAGGGCACCCAATGAGCAGTTCTTC. Translated, it gives CASSPQRAPNEQFF.

This clonotype was seen only a few times. The chain combines TRBV5-1 with TRBJ1-3; 12 bases line up with TRBD1. The V segment lost 4 bases and the J segment 8 bases; nucleotides outside the gene matches: 7. The CDR3 consists of 15 residues. Germline CDR1 and CDR2: SGHRS and YFSETQ. The chain's CDR3 is CASSDGTGGSYTIYF. CDR3 bases: TGCGCCAGCAGCGACGGGACAGGGGGCAGCTACACCATATATTTT.

This clonotype has more than one count but fewer than ten. The chain employs TRBV7-6 and TRBJ1-3; D perhaps matches TRBD1 (6 bases). Germline V lookup: CDR1 SGHVS, CDR2 FNYEAQ. The V end was cut by 4 bases, the J end by 4 bases, with 11 bases between. The CDR3 extends over 14 amino acids. This chain's CDR3 is CASSSTGFGNTIYF. The DNA for the CDR3 is TGTGCCAGCAGCTCTACAGGGTTCGGAAACACCATATATTTT.

This clonotype was found a few times. V and J are TRBV6-1 and TRBJ1-4; 9 bases align to TRBD1. This CDR3 is built from 15 residues. J lost 4 bases, V lost 6 bases, and 6 bases had no gene match. Germline V gene data show CDR1 as MNHNS and CDR2 as SASEGT. This CDR3 reads CASSDNRGLNEKLFF. The CDR3 nucleotides are TGTGCCAGCAGCGACAACAGGGGGCTTAATGAAAAACTGTTTTTT.

This clonotype was seen a few times. The chain carries TRBV7-2 and TRBJ2-2; D ambiguous. Germline V CDR1 and CDR2: SGHTA, FQGNSA. The CDR3 consists of 15 residues. Trimming removed 1 base from V and 0 bases from J, with 6 bases in between. The CDR3 DNA follows: TGTGCCAGCAGCTTAGGACCTCCGAACACCGGGGAGCTGTTTTTT. It yields the protein CASSLGPPNTGELFF.

This rearrangement joins TRBV5-1 to TRBJ2-5; D is possibly TRBD1 (6 bases). The germline V gene has CDR1 SGHRS and CDR2 YFSETQ. CDR3 size: 15 residues. Trimming stripped 2 bases from V and 7 bases from J, with 18 bases between. This CDR3 reads CASSFGAGATGTQYF. CDR3 coding DNA: TGCGCCAGCAGCTTCGGGGCAGGGGCTACGGGGACCCAGTACTTC.

V gene TRBV4-1 combines with J gene TRBJ2-1; 9 nucleotides line up with TRBD1. Losses at the gene ends were 2 bases for V and 9 bases for J; bases not matched to a gene: 2. The CDR3 sequence is 13 residues long. The germline gives CDR1 MGHRA, CDR2 YSYEKL. For the CDR3, the DNA is TGCGCCAGCAGCCAAACAGGGGGCCGTGAGCAGTTCTTC. Protein product: CASSQTGGREQFF.

The chain combines TRBV25-1 with TRBJ2-3; D is unclear. CDR1 MGHDK and CDR2 SYGVNS come from the germline V gene. The CDR3 sequence is 10 residues long. V was shortened by 6 bases and J by 6 bases, with 4 bases between the two germline ends. The CDR3 protein is CASSRDTQYF. Here the CDR3 DNA reads TGTGCCAGCAGCCGGGATACGCAGTATTTT.

This chain links TRBV5-1 with TRBJ2-3, with TRBD1 matching over 8 bases. This CDR3 spans 14 amino acids. Germline CDR1 and CDR2: SGHRS and YFSETQ. Germline trimming cut 6 bases from V and 4 bases from J; bases unmatched to any gene: 7. The DNA of the CDR3 is TGCGCCAGCATCAGGGGGCCCGGCCCAGATACGCAGTATTTT. This codes for CASIRGPGPDTQYF. Looking up the rest from reference TRBV5-1 and TRBJ2-3 gives the full variable domain: KAGVTQTPRYLIKTRGQQVTLSCSPISGHRSVSWYQQTPGQGLQFLFEYFSETQRNKGNFPGRFSGRQFSNSRSEMNVSTLELGDSALYLCASIRGPGPDTQYFGPGTRLTVL.

The rearrangement links TRBV4-2 to TRBJ1-2, with 7 bases identical to TRBD1. The junction had 6 bases not matched to a gene; V was cut back by 4 bases and J by 4 bases. This CDR3 spans 14 amino acids. Germline V lookup: CDR1 LGHNA, CDR2 YNFKEQ. The CDR3, as DNA: TGTGCCAGCAGCCTCGAGGGACAGCGCTATGGCTACACCTTC. Translated, it gives CASSLEGQRYGYTF.

This clonotype has only a few counts. The gene calls are TRBV5-1 and TRBJ1-1, with 9 nucleotides matching TRBD1. CDR1 and CDR2 (germline): SGHRS, YFSETQ. The CDR3 runs to 15 residues. Trimming took 4 bases from V and 1 from J; bases not matched to a gene: 5. The CDR3 bases are TGCGCCAGCAGCGCGGGACAGGGTCCGAACACTGAAGCTTTCTTT. Its protein product is CASSAGQGPNTEAFF.

This clonotype has more than one count but fewer than ten. The rearrangement uses TRBV7-2 and TRBJ2-3; no firm D call. V shed 2 bases and J shed 2 bases, with 8 bases lying between them. The CDR3 totals 14 residues. Germline V CDR1 and CDR2: SGHTA, FQGNSA. CDR3 sequence: CASSLQVITDTQYF. In nucleotides, the CDR3 is TGTGCCAGCAGCTTACAGGTGATCACAGATACGCAGTATTTT. Supplemented by reference TRBV7-2 and TRBJ2-3, the full variable domain reads GAGVSQSPSNKVTEKGKDVELRCDPISGHTALYWYRQSLGQGLEFLIYFQGNSAPDKSGLPSDRFSAERTGGSVSTLTIQRTQQEDSAVYLCASSLQVITDTQYFGPGTRLTVL.

This clonotype was counted many times. The chain joins TRBV16 to TRBJ1-5; 9 bases align to TRBD1. The CDR3 covers 15 residues. The germline CDR1 and CDR2 sequences are KGHSY and FQNENV. V lost 1 base, J lost 11 bases, and 9 bases stayed unmatched. CDR3 sequence: CASSQFRTGVRAQHF. The CDR3 nucleotides are TGTGCCAGCAGCCAATTTAGGACAGGGGTGAGGGCCCAGCATTTT.

This clonotype was detected only a few times. This chain joins TRBV29-1 and TRBJ2-7, with D perhaps TRBD1 (6 bases). CDR3 length: 13 amino acids. V was shortened by 4 bases and J by 3 bases, with 13 bases between the two germline ends. Germline-derived CDR1 and CDR2 are SQVTM and ANQGSEA. CDR3 amino acids: CSVATTGRYEQYF. The CDR3 DNA reads as TGCAGCGTTGCCACTACAGGGCGCTACGAGCAGTACTTC.